This T cell receptor (beta chain) comes out of a study of human T cells and chemical hapten exposure. Whole-study results and caveats: Sensitization with DPC brought no change to TCRs above 1 in 1000 in frequency.

This clonotype was recorded at least ten times. No antigen is known for it. In the original workflow: TCRs per sample had a median of approximately 100,000 and ranged from about 23,224 to 700,000. TCRdb re-derived calls from the 5' RACE reads in MiXCR, one entry per CDR3 protein. TCRdb's processing, not the study's, gives the V and J calls here. Of tens of thousands of distinct CDR3 sequences in the sample, less than 9.5% were seen once. V was pared by 7 bases and J by 8 bases, with 21 bases of the junction left unmatched. Germline-derived CDR1 and CDR2 are DFQATT and SNEGSKA (reference sequence). CDR3 length: 16 amino acids. Unfractionated whole blood yielded total RNA.

The clonotype was recovered from a male donor in good health. The chain has TRBV20-1 and TRBJ2-3; the match to TRBD1 covers 7 bases. Here the CDR3 DNA reads TGCAGTGTTGCACCACCAACCGGGACAGCCTCCCGTACGCAGTATTTT. As protein: CSVAPPTGTASRTQYF.